These 5 T cell receptor beta chains were all obtained from the same sample, sequenced in a study of blood T cell repertoires in COVID-19. Sequenced by immunoSEQ multiplex PCR; TCRdb stores in-frame clones only, minus some. The table has about 50,000 clones, 83% seen once; the top ten hold about 12%. Input material: peripheral blood. These receptors all stem from a human donor in a cohort sampled during active COVID-19.

This chain links TRBV4-1 with TRBJ1-2; 7 bases are shared with TRBD1. V trimming: 0 bases; J trimming: 4 bases; junction bases outside the gene matches: 8. Germline values: CDR1 MGHRA, CDR2 YSYEKL. This CDR3 comprises 16 residues. CDR3 sequence: CASSQDRTGALYGYTF. DNA for the CDR3: TGCGCCAGCAGCCAAGATCGGACAGGTGCCCTCTATGGCTACACCTTC.

The chain carries TRBV6-1 and TRBJ1-3, with D possibly matching TRBD1 (5 bases). CDR3 size: 15 residues. With 1 base removed from V and 1 base from J, the gap between germline ends came to 8 bases. Germline V gives CDR1 MNHNS, CDR2 SASEGT. The CDR3 sequence: CASSEGPGSGNTIYF. The CDR3 region has the DNA TGTGCCAGCAGTGAAGGCCCAGGGTCTGGAAACACCATATATTTT.

In this sample, this clone turned up once. The chain has TRBV13 and TRBJ1-3; D gene uncertain. Trimming took off 6 bases at V and 3 bases at J, with 9 bases between the two ends. CDR1 and CDR2 (germline): PRHDT, FYEKMQ (reference sequence). This CDR3 is 13 amino acids long. CDR3 protein: CASSPTDGNTIYF. CDR3 DNA: TGTGCCAGCAGTCCGACTGATGGAAACACCATATATTTT.

The J gene is TRBJ1-5, the V gene TRBV5-8, with 9 bases lining up with TRBD1. CDR1 is SGHTS, CDR2 YDEGEE, per germline. Unmatched junction bases numbered 3, after V lost 3 bases and J lost 5 bases. CDR3 length equals 14 residues. The CDR3 protein is CASSSRTGDQPQHF. CDR3 in DNA: TGTGCCAGCAGCTCGCGGACAGGGGATCAGCCCCAGCATTTT.

The CDR3 spells CASSSGLTANNQPQHF. For the CDR3, the DNA is TGTGCCAGCAGCTCGGGGTTGACGGCCAACAATCAGCCCCAGCATTTT. The chain employs TRBV7-2 and TRBJ1-5; no firm D call. Germline V lookup: CDR1 SGHTA, CDR2 FQGNSA. The CDR3 has 16 amino acids. The V end lost 4 bases, the J end lost 3 bases, and 16 bases lay between the germline ends. The full variable domain, with the rest looked up from reference TRBV7-2 and TRBJ1-5, is GAGVSQSPSNKVTEKGKDVELRCDPISGHTALYWYRQSLGQGLEFLIYFQGNSAPDKSGLPSDRFSAERTGGSVSTLTIQRTQQEDSAVYLCASSSGLTANNQPQHFGDGTRLSIL.